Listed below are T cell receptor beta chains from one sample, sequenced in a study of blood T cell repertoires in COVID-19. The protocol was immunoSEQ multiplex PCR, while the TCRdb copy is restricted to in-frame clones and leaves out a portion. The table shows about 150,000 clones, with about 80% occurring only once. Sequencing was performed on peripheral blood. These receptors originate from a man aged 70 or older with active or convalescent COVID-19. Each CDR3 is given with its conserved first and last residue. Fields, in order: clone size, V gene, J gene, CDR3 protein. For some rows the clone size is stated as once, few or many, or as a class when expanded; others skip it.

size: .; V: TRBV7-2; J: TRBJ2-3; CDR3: CASSLGLLAGEADTQYF
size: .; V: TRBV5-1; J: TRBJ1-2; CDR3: CASSSRPDSAGYTF
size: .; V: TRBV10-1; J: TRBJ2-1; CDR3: CASSVAGGFWNEQFF
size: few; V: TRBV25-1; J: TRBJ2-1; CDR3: CASNRGGLAAPTSNEQFF
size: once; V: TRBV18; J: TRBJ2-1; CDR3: CASSIVRGGVYNEQFF
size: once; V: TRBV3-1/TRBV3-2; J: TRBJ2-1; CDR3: CASSRYSGGQRSGEQFF
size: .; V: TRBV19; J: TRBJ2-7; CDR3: CASAAGNSYEQYF
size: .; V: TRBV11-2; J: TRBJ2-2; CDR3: CASSYGTDNTGELFF
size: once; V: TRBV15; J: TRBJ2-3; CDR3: CATSSRDRGLGDTQYF
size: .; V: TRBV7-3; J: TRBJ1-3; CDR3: CASSLNPPGFSGNTIYF
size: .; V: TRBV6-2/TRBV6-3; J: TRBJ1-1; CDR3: CASSEQGGRAFF
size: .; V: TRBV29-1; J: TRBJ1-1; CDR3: CSTGGNTEAFF
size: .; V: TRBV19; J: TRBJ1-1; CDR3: CASSRSGQGSVHVEAFF
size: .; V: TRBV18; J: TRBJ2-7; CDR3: CASSLATGIRSYEQYF
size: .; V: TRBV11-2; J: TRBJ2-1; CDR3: CASSRTLAGASEQFF
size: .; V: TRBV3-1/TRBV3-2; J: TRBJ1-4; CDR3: CASSPLRGGLTNEKLFF
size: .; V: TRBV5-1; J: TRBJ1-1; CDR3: CASSLAGGAGMNTEAFF
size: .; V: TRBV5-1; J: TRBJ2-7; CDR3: CASVGTSGSYEQYF
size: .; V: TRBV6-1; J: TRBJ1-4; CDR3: CASSELMPGNEKLFF
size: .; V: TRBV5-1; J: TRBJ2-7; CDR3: CASRPEGAAWYEQYF
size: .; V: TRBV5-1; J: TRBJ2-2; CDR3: CASSVWTGNTGELFF
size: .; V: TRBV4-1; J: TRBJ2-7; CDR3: CASSPSWDSLYEQYF
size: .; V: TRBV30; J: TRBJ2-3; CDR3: CAWDLLAGVDTQYF
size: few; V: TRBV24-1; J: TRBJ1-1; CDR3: CATSGQGEAFF
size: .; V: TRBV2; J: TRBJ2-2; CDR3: CASSLSGTLSGELFF
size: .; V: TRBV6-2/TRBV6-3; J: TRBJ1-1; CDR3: CASSYQGFEAFF
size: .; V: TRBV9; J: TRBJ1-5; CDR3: CASSPFGGGDQPQHF
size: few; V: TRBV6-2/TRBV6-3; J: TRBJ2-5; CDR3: CASSYWQPPLQYF
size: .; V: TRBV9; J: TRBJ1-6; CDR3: CASSAGQGGNSPLHF
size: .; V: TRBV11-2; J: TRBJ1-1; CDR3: CASSLGSSRNTEAFF
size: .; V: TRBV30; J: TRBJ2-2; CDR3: CAWSVNRGRTGELFF
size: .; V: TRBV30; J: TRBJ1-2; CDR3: CAWSQGWDGYTF
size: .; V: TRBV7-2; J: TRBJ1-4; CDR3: CASSPGRGSNEKLFF
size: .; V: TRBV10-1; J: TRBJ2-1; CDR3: CASSESGGGGQGRVDEQFF
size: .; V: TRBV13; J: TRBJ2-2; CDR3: CASSLLAGGSGELFF
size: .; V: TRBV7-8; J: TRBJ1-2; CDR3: CASSLEAGVYGYTF
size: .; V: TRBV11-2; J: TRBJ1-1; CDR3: CASSLDGRQPNTEAFF
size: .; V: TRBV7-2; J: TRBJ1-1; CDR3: CASSLAQTLNTEAFF
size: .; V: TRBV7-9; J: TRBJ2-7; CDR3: CASSSHSGRTYEQYF
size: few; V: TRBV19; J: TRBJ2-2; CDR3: CASSKGRGERGTGELFF
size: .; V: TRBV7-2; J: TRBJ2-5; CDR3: CASSLVAGTGAQETQYF
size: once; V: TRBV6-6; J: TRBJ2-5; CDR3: CASSPPPRLAGRETQYF
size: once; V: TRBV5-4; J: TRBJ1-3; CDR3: CASSLGGQSGNTIYF
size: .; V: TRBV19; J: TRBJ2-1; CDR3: CASSIDGRAAREQFF
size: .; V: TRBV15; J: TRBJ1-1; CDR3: CATSRDEGASAFF
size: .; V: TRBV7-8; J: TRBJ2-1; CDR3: CASSSYPDSGSWDYNEQFF
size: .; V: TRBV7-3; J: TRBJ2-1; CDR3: CASSPGSGLINEQFF
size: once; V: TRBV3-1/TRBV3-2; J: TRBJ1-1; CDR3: CASSPTRVRENTEAFF